Each of the 23 T cell receptor beta chains below was sequenced from the same sample in a study of human T cells and chemical hapten exposure. Time point: patch test 3, about 24 weeks after DPC sensitization. Described treatment: therapeutic diphenylcyclopropenone sensitization with weekly scalp DPC. Each CDR3 protein gets one entry after TCRdb re-called the RACE reads with MiXCR. The sample consists of tens of thousands of distinct CDR3 sequences, 9.9% of them appearing once. The source was whole blood, collected in connection with sensitization to the hapten diphenylcyclopropenone (DPC). These receptors all come from a woman aged 40-49 years with alopecia areata. Some clones in this sample may be carry-over from other donors' samples.

This clonotype has ten or more counts. V is TRBV6-2 or TRBV6-3 and J is TRBJ2-5, with 8 bases identical to TRBD2. Germline V lookup: CDR1 MNHEY, CDR2 SVGEGT. The CDR3 totals 14 residues. V lost 0 bases, J lost 4 bases, and 1 base stayed unmatched. The CDR3 here is CASSYSGTRETQYF. DNA of the CDR3: TGTGCCAGCAGTTACTCCGGGACTAGAGAGACCCAGTACTTC.

The V call is TRBV28, the J call TRBJ2-2, with TRBD2 identical over 8 bases. V lost 3 bases and J lost 0; bases outside the gene matches: 6. Germline V gene lookup returns CDR1 MDHEN and CDR2 SYDVKM. This CDR3 contains 17 residues. In nucleotides, the CDR3 is TGTGCCAGCAGTTTCCCTCAGGGACTAGCGAACACCGGGGAGCTGTTTTTT. It is translated as CASSFPQGLANTGELFF.

This clonotype was seen at least ten times. This chain joins TRBV6-5 and TRBJ2-6; 10 bases align to TRBD1. Losses at the gene ends were 8 bases for V and 2 bases for J; bases not matched to a gene: 3. The germline V gene has CDR1 MNHEY and CDR2 SVGAGI. The CDR3 totals 15 residues. CDR3 loop: CASRDRGTGANVLTF. In DNA form, the CDR3 reads TGTGCCAGCCGGGACAGGGGTACTGGGGCCAACGTCCTGACTTTC.

The chain joins TRBV4-2 to TRBJ2-7; D remains ambiguous. The CDR3 is 14 residues long. Trimming took off 0 bases at V and 6 bases at J, with 12 bases between the two ends. The V gene's germline CDR1 is LGHNA and CDR2 YNFKEQ. In DNA, the CDR3 is TGTGCCAGCAGCCAAGATCCCCTGTCCGGCGAGCAGTACTTC. Protein sequence: CASSQDPLSGEQYF.

This clonotype was observed many times. The chain recombines TRBV7-9 with TRBJ1-3; D remains unclear. V dropped 2 bases and J dropped 2 bases, with 7 bases sitting between them. The CDR3 runs to 14 residues. Germline values: CDR1 SEHNR, CDR2 FQNEAQ (reference sequence). The CDR3 nucleotides read TGTGCCAGCAGCTTAAAGGGCCCTGGAAACACCATATATTTT. This gives the protein CASSLKGPGNTIYF.

A few counts support this clonotype. V is TRBV15 and J is TRBJ2-1; D not certain. The CDR3 is made up of 19 amino acids. V was shortened by 0 bases and J by 1 base, with 19 bases between the two germline ends. Germline CDR1 and CDR2: LNHNV and YYDKDF (reference sequence). This CDR3 reads CATSRDSPLVHTSYNEQFF. The CDR3 DNA follows: TGTGCCACCAGCAGAGATTCCCCCCTCGTTCATACGTCCTACAATGAGCAGTTCTTC.

Here the CDR3 reads CASSLSRARRVGEALHF. The CDR3 DNA is TGCGCCAGCAGCCTCTCACGGGCCAGGAGGGTAGGGGAGGCCCTCCACTTT. The rearrangement uses TRBV4-1 and TRBJ1-6; a possible D gene is TRBD1 (5 bases). Germline lookup yields CDR1 MGHRA and CDR2 YSYEKL. Trimming took 4 bases from V and 14 from J, leaving 27 bases between them. The CDR3 spans 17 residues.

This clonotype was observed many times. The V call is TRBV3-1, the J call TRBJ2-7; the match to TRBD2 covers 9 bases. Per the germline V gene, CDR1 is LGHDT and CDR2 is YNNKEL (reference sequence). The ends lost 6 bases at V and 3 bases at J; junction bases unmatched: 6. The length of the CDR3 is 14 residues. CDR3 protein: CASRRAGGDYEQYF. The CDR3 DNA reads as TGTGCCAGCAGAAGAGCGGGGGGTGACTACGAGCAGTACTTC.

The rearrangement joins TRBV5-1 to TRBJ1-4, with D tentatively TRBD1 (5 bases). Per germline, CDR1 SGHRS and CDR2 YFSETQ. Trimming left V 1 base short and J 5 bases short, with 15 bases between. The CDR3 has 16 amino acids. CDR3 coding DNA: TGCGCCAGCAGCTTGCTCCTCCGCGGGGGAAATGAAAAACTGTTTTTT. This sequence encodes CASSLLLRGGNEKLFF. The full variable domain, with the rest looked up from reference TRBV5-1 and TRBJ1-4, is KAGVTQTPRYLIKTRGQQVTLSCSPISGHRSVSWYQQTPGQGLQFLFEYFSETQRNKGNFPGRFSGRQFSNSRSEMNVSTLELGDSALYLCASSLLLRGGNEKLFFGSGTQLSVL.

The rearrangement uses TRBV5-4 and TRBJ2-5; unclear D gene. V was pared by 0 bases and J by 1 base, with 10 bases between. The CDR3 is 15 amino acids. CDR1 is SGHNT, CDR2 YYREEE, per germline (reference sequence). In DNA, the CDR3 is TGTGCCAGCAGCTTGGCCTCTACCTTCCAAGAGACCCAGTACTTC. The encoded protein is CASSLASTFQETQYF.

This clonotype was found a few times. This chain joins TRBV7-9 and TRBJ1-1, with no clear D. Germline-derived CDR1 and CDR2 are SEHNR and FQNEAQ (reference sequence). V was cut by 2 bases and J by 8 bases, with 6 bases left in between. CDR3 length: 11 amino acids. The CDR3 loop is CASSLSSEAFF. The CDR3 coding sequence is TGTGCCAGCAGCTTATCCAGCGAAGCTTTCTTT.

This clonotype was seen a few times. The rearrangement joins TRBV29-1 to TRBJ1-1; weak D call: TRBD1 (5 bases). This CDR3 spans 12 amino acids. Germline loops: CDR1 SQVTM, CDR2 ANQGSEA. The ends were cut back, 3 bases at V and 5 bases at J, with 10 bases in the middle. Written as DNA, the CDR3 is TGCAGCGTTGACGCTCAGGGTACTGAAGCTTTCTTT. As protein: CSVDAQGTEAFF.

This clonotype was seen a handful of times. This chain connects TRBV2 to TRBJ1-1; tentative D call: TRBD1 (5 bases). Germline V gene sequence: CDR1 SNHLY, CDR2 FYNNEI. This CDR3 has 16 amino acids. V dropped 0 bases and J dropped 5 bases, with 16 bases sitting between them. The CDR3 loop reads CASSEAGTDERTEAFF. CDR3 DNA: TGTGCCAGCAGTGAAGCGGGGACGGACGAACGGACTGAAGCTTTCTTT.

This clonotype was detected ten times or more. The J gene is TRBJ1-5, the V gene TRBV29-1, with TRBD1 matching over 7 bases. Germline V lookup: CDR1 SQVTM, CDR2 ANQGSEA. V shed 7 bases, J shed 0 bases, and the junction held 6 bases outside the gene matches. The CDR3 runs to 14 residues. The CDR3 region is CSACTGDSNQPQHF. Here the CDR3 DNA reads TGCAGCGCCTGTACAGGGGATAGCAATCAGCCCCAGCATTTT.

This clonotype showed up just once. The chain carries TRBV11-1 and TRBJ1-1; TRBD1 aligns across 7 bases. This CDR3 contains 15 residues. Losses at the gene ends were 7 bases for V and 6 bases for J; bases not matched to a gene: 14. Germline CDR1 reads SGHAT; CDR2 reads FQDESV (reference sequence). The CDR3 spells CASKGQAPSLAEAFF. CDR3 DNA sequence: TGTGCCAGCAAAGGACAGGCTCCCTCTCTCGCTGAAGCTTTCTTT.

Many counts were recorded for this clonotype. This rearrangement joins TRBV18 to TRBJ2-7, with unresolved D. CDR1 is KGHSH, CDR2 LQKENI, per germline. V gave up 2 bases and J gave up 6 bases, with 8 bases separating them. This CDR3 has 12 amino acids. CDR3 sequence (DNA): TGTGCCAGCTCACCAGTGAAGGGCGAGCAGTACTTC. This encodes CASSPVKGEQYF.

The J gene is TRBJ1-1, the V gene TRBV12-3 or TRBV12-4; D unclear. This CDR3 spans 11 amino acids. V lost 6 bases and J lost 7, with 9 bases in between. The CDR3 DNA reads TGTGCCAGCAGCCTACCAGATGAAGCTTTCTTT. Its protein product is CASSLPDEAFF.

The CDR3 DNA is TGTGCCAGTAGTACGACGGGCCCAAGCTCTGGGGCCAACGTCCTGACTTTC. This encodes CASSTTGPSSGANVLTF. The chain carries TRBV19 and TRBJ2-6, with D unclear. Germline values: CDR1 LNHDA, CDR2 SQIVND (reference sequence). Trimming took off 4 bases at V and 0 bases at J, with 13 bases between the two ends. The CDR3 has 17 amino acids.

This clonotype came up many times. The V and J genes are TRBV12-3 or TRBV12-4 and TRBJ2-1; a possible D gene is TRBD1 (6 bases). CDR3 length equals 15 residues. Trimming took off 2 bases at V and 4 bases at J, with 12 bases between the two ends. CDR3 nucleotide sequence: TGTGCCAGCAGTTTACTGGCAGGGGAGTACAATGAGCAGTTCTTC. Its protein is CASSLLAGEYNEQFF.

This clonotype showed up just a few times. V gene TRBV6-5 combines with J gene TRBJ2-4; 9 bases map to TRBD1. Per the germline V gene, CDR1 is MNHEY and CDR2 is SVGAGI. Trimming at V came to 5 bases and at J to 0 bases, leaving 8 bases not matched to a gene. CDR3 length: 17 amino acids. Written as DNA, the CDR3 is TGTGCCAGCAGTCGGGACAGGGTGGCTTTAGCCAAAAACATTCAGTACTTC. Translating it yields CASSRDRVALAKNIQYF.

The J gene is TRBJ2-6, the V gene TRBV11-2; D remains unclear. The CDR3 is 11 residues long. From germline, CDR1 is SGHAT and CDR2 FQNNGV. Trimming took 2 bases from V and 11 from J, leaving 4 bases between them. The CDR3 loop reads CASSLTDVLTF. CDR3 nucleotide sequence: TGTGCCAGCAGCTTAACCGACGTCCTGACTTTC.

This clonotype was counted at least ten times. The V call is TRBV7-6, the J call TRBJ1-5; D not certain. There are 14 residues in the CDR3. Germline values: CDR1 SGHVS, CDR2 FNYEAQ. V was trimmed by 3 bases and J by 2 bases, leaving 8 bases between them. This chain's CDR3 is CASSLQAGNQPQHF. The CDR3 region has the DNA TGTGCCAGCAGCTTGCAGGCCGGCAATCAGCCCCAGCATTTT.

The J gene is TRBJ2-7, the V gene TRBV11-1; the D is unclear. The germline V gene encodes CDR1 SGHAT and CDR2 FQDESV (reference sequence). V lost 0 bases, J lost 1 base, and 10 bases lay in between. The CDR3 totals 15 residues. In DNA, the CDR3 is TGTGCCAGCAGCTTAGCTTCGGGCAGGTCCTACGAGCAGTACTTC. Its protein product is CASSLASGRSYEQYF. The whole variable domain, filled in from reference TRBV11-1 and TRBJ2-7, reads EAEVAQSPRYKITEKSQAVAFWCDPISGHATLYWYRQILGQGPELLVQFQDESVVDDSQLPKDRFSAERLKGVDSTLKIQPAELGDSAMYLCASSLASGRSYEQYFGPGTRLTVT.